This T cell receptor (beta chain) came from a study of beta chain features in type 1 diabetes. Study details: Sorted cells from all samples, numbering about 99,000,000, were examined.

Notes on the study in general: There was a possibility that cDNA sequencing over-represented cells with high TCR expression. Significant though moderate, a shortening of TCRB CDR3s appeared in all four CD4+ subsets of Type 1 diabetes patients. VDJ junctions in type 1 diabetes patients carried more deletions and fewer insertions.

CD45RO/CCR7/CD25/CD127/CD95/CD27 sorting isolated CD4+ naive, central memory, regulatory and stem cell-like memory cells. Since all of the isolated RNA was reverse transcribed, expressed TCRB transcripts were what got sequenced. The assay was immunoSEQ multiplex PCR, and TCRdb's table has in-frame clones only and misses some. The table lists 640,000 or so clones, around 15% of them singletons, with about 0.02% in the top ten. Of note for this clone: Its target is not known.

This TCR derives from a man aged 18 to 30 with type 1 diabetes. Sample: naive CD4+ T cells from blood.

The CDR3 loop reads CAWSVGFNEAFF. CDR3 DNA sequence: TGTGCCTGGAGTGTAGGTTTTAATGAAGCTTTCTTT. The V gene is TRBV30, the J gene TRBJ1-1; D not certain. CDR3 size: 12 residues. Trimming pared 0 bases from V and 7 bases from J, leaving 9 bases between. Germline CDR1 reads GTSNPN; CDR2 reads SVGIG (reference sequence).